One sample yielded the 15 T cell receptor beta chains listed below, sequenced in a study of blood T cell repertoires in COVID-19. The data were produced by immunoSEQ multiplex PCR, yet TCRdb's version contains in-frame clones alone and is incomplete. This repertoire shows approximately 350,000 clones, approximately 86% found once; its top ten account for roughly 7.1%. The sequencing input was peripheral blood. The receptors here all came from an older woman with COVID-19, enrolled during active disease.

The chain couples TRBV2 to TRBJ1-1, with D perhaps TRBD1 (5 bases). The CDR3 is 13 amino acids. The V end was cut by 8 bases, the J end by 2 bases, with 12 bases between. Germline values: CDR1 SNHLY, CDR2 FYNNEI. CDR3 sequence: CASVFDRNTEAFF. In nucleotides, the CDR3 is TGTGCCAGCGTCTTCGACAGAAACACTGAAGCTTTCTTT.

The chain joins TRBV30 to TRBJ2-7; D remains unclear. The CDR3 consists of 12 residues. The V end lost 1 base, the J end lost 1 base, and 5 bases lay between the germline ends. Germline lookup yields CDR1 GTSNPN and CDR2 SVGIG (reference sequence). In DNA form, the CDR3 reads TGTGCCTGGAGTGACTTATCCTACGAGCAGTACTTC. Its translation: CAWSDLSYEQYF.

This clone was recorded once. One end of the junction varies from germline; a read error may be responsible. V usage is TRBV12-3 or TRBV12-4 and J usage is TRBJ2-3, with 7 bases fitting TRBD1. The CDR3 runs 13 residues. The CDR3 nucleotides read TGTGCCAGCAGGAGGGGGCAAGGAGATGCGCAGTATTTT. Its protein is CASRRGQGDAQYF.

V is TRBV27 and J is TRBJ1-1; D might be TRBD1 (6 bases). The V end was cut by 7 bases, the J end by 0 bases, with 18 bases between. Germline V gene lookup returns CDR1 MNHEY and CDR2 SMNVEV (reference sequence). The CDR3 covers 16 residues. The CDR3: CASKKINRDLNTEAFF. In DNA form, the CDR3 reads TGTGCCAGCAAAAAAATCAACAGGGATCTGAACACTGAAGCTTTCTTT.

V and J are TRBV6-2 or TRBV6-3 and TRBJ1-5; 7 bases agree with TRBD1. Trimming cost V 6 bases and J 7 bases; bases outside gene matches: 9. This CDR3 region has 14 residues. Germline V gene data show CDR1 as MNHEY and CDR2 as SVGEGT. The CDR3 loop is CASSHHRGGQPQHF. Here the CDR3 DNA reads TGTGCCAGCAGCCACCACAGGGGCGGCCAGCCCCAGCATTTT.

This clone was observed a few times. An end of the junction differs from the germline gene, which may be a read error. This chain uses TRBV30 with TRBJ2-5; D possibly corresponds to TRBD1 (5 bases). The germline CDR1 and CDR2 sequences are GTSNPN and SVGIG (reference sequence). The CDR3 consists of 12 residues. The CDR3 DNA reads TGTGCCTGGACCAGAACCCGACAGCAGCAAGACTTC. Protein: CAWTRTRQQQDF.

There are a few counts of this clone. The rearrangement joins TRBV7-9 to TRBJ2-5; 8 bases are shared with TRBD1. The length of the CDR3 is 14 residues. Trimming cost V 5 bases and J 1 base; bases outside gene matches: 3. Germline V gene lookup returns CDR1 SEHNR and CDR2 FQNEAQ (reference sequence). CDR3: CASSGTGGQETQYF. The CDR3 DNA follows: TGTGCCAGCAGCGGCACAGGGGGCCAAGAGACCCAGTACTTC.

The chain uses TRBV24-1 and TRBJ2-1; D gene uncertain. Germline V gene sequence: CDR1 KGHDR, CDR2 SFDVKD. V was cut by 4 bases and J by 2 bases, with 11 bases left in between. The CDR3 has 15 residues. The CDR3 DNA sequence: TGTGCCACCAGTGACCCAGGAATAGCCTACAATGAGCAGTTCTTC. As protein: CATSDPGIAYNEQFF.

The chain is built from TRBV3-1 (or the pseudogene TRBV3-2) and TRBJ2-5; D gene unclear. Germline-derived CDR1 and CDR2 are LGHDT and YNNKEL (reference sequence). The V end lost 1 base, the J end lost 3 bases, and 12 bases lay between the germline ends. The CDR3 has 15 amino acids. This CDR3 is CASSQVRRDKETQYF. As DNA, the CDR3 is TGTGCCAGCAGCCAAGTTCGAAGAGACAAAGAGACCCAGTACTTC.

This chain links TRBV10-2 with TRBJ2-2, with TRBD2 identical over 9 bases. This CDR3 comprises 15 residues. Trimming removed 6 bases from V and 5 bases from J; junction bases left unmatched: 7. Germline V gene sequence: CDR1 WSHSY, CDR2 SAAADI. The CDR3 region has the DNA TGCGCCAGCAGGCTGGCGGGGGGGGTAACCGGGGAGCTGTTTTTT. Amino acid sequence: CASRLAGGVTGELFF.

The sample holds one count of this clone. The CDR3 loop reads CASSLPTGTGVETQYF. CDR3 in DNA: TGCGCCAGCAGCTTACCGACCGGGACAGGGGTGGAGACCCAGTACTTC. The V and J genes are TRBV5-1 and TRBJ2-5; TRBD1 matches 10 bases. CDR3 length: 16 amino acids. V dropped 2 bases and J dropped 5; count of bases not matched to a gene: 9. Germline CDR1 is SGHRS and CDR2 is YFSETQ.

This clone has just a few counts. Additional DNA sequences in this sample encode the identical CDR3. The chain is built from TRBV10-3 and TRBJ1-1; possible D gene TRBD1, 6 bases. This CDR3 has 16 amino acids. Germline CDR1 and CDR2: ENHRY and SYGVKD. V was shortened by 0 bases and J by 0 bases, with 11 bases between the two germline ends. The CDR3 reads CAISESRTALNTEAFF. CDR3 nucleotides: TGTGCCATCAGTGAGTCACGGACAGCTCTGAACACTGAAGCTTTCTTT.

As regards this clone: An end of the junction differs from the germline gene, which may be a read error. This chain uses TRBV14 with TRBJ1-2, with D possibly TRBD1 on 5 matching bases. This CDR3 comprises 14 residues. The germline V gene encodes CDR1 SGHDN and CDR2 FVKESK. For the CDR3, the DNA is TGTGCCAGCAGCGAAGACAGTGGCACCTATGGCTACACCTTC. It encodes CASSEDSGTYGYTF. Full variable domain (missing parts from reference TRBV14 and TRBJ1-2): EAGVTQFPSHSVIEKGQTVTLRCDPISGHDNLYWYRRVMGKEIKFLLHFVKESKQDESGMPNNRFLAERTGGTYSTLKVQPAELEDSGVYFCASSEDSGTYGYTFGSGTRLTVV.

V and J are TRBV19 and TRBJ1-2; tentative D call: TRBD1 (6 bases). The length of the CDR3 is 17 residues. Trimming shortened V by 6 bases and J by 4 bases, and 24 bases separated the two germline ends. The germline V gene has CDR1 LNHDA and CDR2 SQIVND (reference sequence). CDR3 DNA: TGTGCCAGTAGCACACAAACGATCGCAGGGGCTGTCTATGGCTACACCTTC. Translating gives CASSTQTIAGAVYGYTF.

The chain links TRBV9 to TRBJ2-4, with 11 bases fitting TRBD1. The germline CDR1 and CDR2 sequences are SGDLS and YYNGEE. The V and J ends lost 3 bases and 8 bases, in that order; junction bases with no gene match: 4. The CDR3 contains 14 residues. CDR3 nucleotide sequence: TGTGCCAGCAGCGCGGGGACAGGGGGGGACATTCAGTACTTC. Translation gives CASSAGTGGDIQYF.